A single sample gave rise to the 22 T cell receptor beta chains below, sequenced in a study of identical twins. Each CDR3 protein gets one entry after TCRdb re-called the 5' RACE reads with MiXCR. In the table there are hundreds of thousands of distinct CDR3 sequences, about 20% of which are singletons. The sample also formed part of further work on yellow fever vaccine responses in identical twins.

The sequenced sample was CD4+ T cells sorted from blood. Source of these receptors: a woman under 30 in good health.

The CDR3 DNA follows: TGCAGTGCTAGAGATCCGCAGGGAGGCACCGGGGAGCTGTTTTTT. Amino acids: CSARDPQGGTGELFF. V gene TRBV20-1 combines with J gene TRBJ2-2, with a weak D call TRBD2 (6 bases). Trimming took 0 bases from V and 4 from J, leaving 12 bases between them. Germline V gene data show CDR1 as DFQATT and CDR2 as SNEGSKA (reference sequence). This CDR3 is 15 amino acids long.

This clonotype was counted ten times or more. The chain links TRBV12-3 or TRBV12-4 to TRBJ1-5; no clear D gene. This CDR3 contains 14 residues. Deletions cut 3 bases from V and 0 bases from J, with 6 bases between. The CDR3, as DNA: TGTGCCAGCAGTTTTCTGGATAGCAATCAGCCCCAGCATTTT. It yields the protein CASSFLDSNQPQHF.

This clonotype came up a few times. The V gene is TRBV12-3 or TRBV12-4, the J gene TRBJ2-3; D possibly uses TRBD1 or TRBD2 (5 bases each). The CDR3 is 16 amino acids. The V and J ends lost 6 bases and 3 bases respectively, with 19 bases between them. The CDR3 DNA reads TGTGCCAGCAGCCCAACGGGACCCCGGCGGACAGATACGCAGTATTTT. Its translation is CASSPTGPRRTDTQYF.

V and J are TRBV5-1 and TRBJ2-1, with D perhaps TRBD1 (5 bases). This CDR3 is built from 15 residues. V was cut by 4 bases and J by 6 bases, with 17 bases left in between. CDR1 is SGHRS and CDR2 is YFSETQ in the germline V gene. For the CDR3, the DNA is TGCGCCAGCAGCCCCCCCCAGGGTTTGGTCAATGAGCAGTTCTTC. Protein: CASSPPQGLVNEQFF.

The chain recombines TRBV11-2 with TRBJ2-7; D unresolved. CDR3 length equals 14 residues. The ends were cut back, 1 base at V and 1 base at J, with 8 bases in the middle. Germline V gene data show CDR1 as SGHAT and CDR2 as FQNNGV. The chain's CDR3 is CASSLVTPSYEQYF. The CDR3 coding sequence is TGTGCCAGCAGCTTAGTTACCCCGTCCTACGAGCAGTACTTC.

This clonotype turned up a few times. CDR3 sequence (DNA): TGTGCCAGCAGCCCGCTTCCTCCCGGTGGCATTCAGTACTTC. The encoded protein is CASSPLPPGGIQYF. The chain couples TRBV7-8 to TRBJ2-4, with D uncertain. The V gene lost 5 bases and the J gene lost 9 bases, with 17 bases spanning the gap. CDR1 is SGHVS, CDR2 FQNEAQ, per germline. The CDR3 consists of 14 residues.

CDR3 DNA: TGTGCCAGCAGTTACTCGGACAGGGCTTACGAGCAGTACTTC. This encodes CASSYSDRAYEQYF. The rearrangement uses TRBV6-5 and TRBJ2-7, with 8 positions matching TRBD1. The CDR3 has 14 residues. In germline, CDR1 is MNHEY, CDR2 SVGAGI. V lost 0 bases, J lost 4 bases, and 2 bases stayed unmatched.

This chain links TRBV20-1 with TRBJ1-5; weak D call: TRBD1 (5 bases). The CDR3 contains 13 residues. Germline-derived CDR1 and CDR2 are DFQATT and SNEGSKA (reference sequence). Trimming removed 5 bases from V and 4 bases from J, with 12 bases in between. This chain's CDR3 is CSAVAGGNQPQHF. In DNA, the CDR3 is TGCAGTGCTGTGGCGGGGGGTAATCAGCCCCAGCATTTT.

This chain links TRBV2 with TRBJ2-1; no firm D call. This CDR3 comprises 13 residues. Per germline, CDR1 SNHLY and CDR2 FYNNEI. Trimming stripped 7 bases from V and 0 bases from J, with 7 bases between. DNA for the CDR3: TGTGCCAGCAAGGCGGACTCCTACAATGAGCAGTTCTTC. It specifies CASKADSYNEQFF.

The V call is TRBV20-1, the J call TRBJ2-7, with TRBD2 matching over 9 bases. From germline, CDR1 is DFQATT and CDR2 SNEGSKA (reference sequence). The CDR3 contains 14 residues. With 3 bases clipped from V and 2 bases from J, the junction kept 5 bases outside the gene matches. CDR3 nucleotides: TGCAGTGCTAGCGTGACTAGCGGTGCCTACGAGCAGTACTTC. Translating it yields CSASVTSGAYEQYF.

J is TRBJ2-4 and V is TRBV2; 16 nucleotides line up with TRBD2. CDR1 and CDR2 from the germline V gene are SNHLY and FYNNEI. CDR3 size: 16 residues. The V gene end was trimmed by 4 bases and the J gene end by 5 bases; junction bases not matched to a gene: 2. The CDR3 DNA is TGTGCCAGCAGTGCCGGGACTAGCGGGGGGGAAAACATTCAGTACTTC. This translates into CASSAGTSGGENIQYF.

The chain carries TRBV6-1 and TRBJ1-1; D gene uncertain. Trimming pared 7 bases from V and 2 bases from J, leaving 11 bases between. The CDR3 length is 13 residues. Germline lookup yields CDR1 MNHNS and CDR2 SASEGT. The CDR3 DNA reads TGTGCCAGCACCCCAGCCGGAAACACTGAAGCTTTCTTT. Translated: CASTPAGNTEAFF.

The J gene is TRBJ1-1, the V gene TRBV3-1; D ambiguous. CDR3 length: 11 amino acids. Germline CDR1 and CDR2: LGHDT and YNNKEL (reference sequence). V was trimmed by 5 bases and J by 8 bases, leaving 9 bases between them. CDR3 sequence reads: CASSIDNEAFF. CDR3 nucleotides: TGTGCCAGCAGCATAGACAACGAAGCTTTCTTT.

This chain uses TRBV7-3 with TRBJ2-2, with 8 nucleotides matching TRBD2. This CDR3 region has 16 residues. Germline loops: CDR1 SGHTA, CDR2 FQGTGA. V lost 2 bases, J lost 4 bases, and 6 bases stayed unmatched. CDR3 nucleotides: TGTGCCAGCAGCTTATATAGCGGGATAGGCACCGGGGAGCTGTTTTTT. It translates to CASSLYSGIGTGELFF.

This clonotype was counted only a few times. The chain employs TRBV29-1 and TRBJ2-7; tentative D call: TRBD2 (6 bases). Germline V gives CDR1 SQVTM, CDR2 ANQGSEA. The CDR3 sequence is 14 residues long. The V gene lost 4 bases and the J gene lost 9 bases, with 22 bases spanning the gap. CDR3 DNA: TGCAGCGTTGTCGCGCCGAGCGGGCCCTTGGGGCAGTACTTC. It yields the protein CSVVAPSGPLGQYF.

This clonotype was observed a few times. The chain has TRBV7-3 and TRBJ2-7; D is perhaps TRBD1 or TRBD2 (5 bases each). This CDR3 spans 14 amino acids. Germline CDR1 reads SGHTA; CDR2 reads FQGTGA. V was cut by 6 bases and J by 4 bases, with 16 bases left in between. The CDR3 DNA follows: TGTGCCAGCAGGATGGGGGAGAATTCATACGAGCAGTACTTC. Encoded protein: CASRMGENSYEQYF.

CDR3 loop: CASSQASLRAKGYNEQFF. The CDR3 nucleotides are TGTGCCAGCAGCCAAGCATCCCTGCGCGCGAAAGGGTACAATGAGCAGTTCTTC. This chain uses TRBV14 with TRBJ2-1; D unclear. CDR1 and CDR2 (germline): SGHDN, FVKESK. Trimming pared 1 base from V and 4 bases from J, leaving 20 bases between. The CDR3 is 18 residues long.

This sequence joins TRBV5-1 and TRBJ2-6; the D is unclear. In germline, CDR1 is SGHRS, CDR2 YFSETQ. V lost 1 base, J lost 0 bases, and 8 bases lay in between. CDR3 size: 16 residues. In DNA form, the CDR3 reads TGCGCCAGCAGCTTGAGAGCAAGCTCTGGGGCCAACGTCCTGACTTTC. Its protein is CASSLRASSGANVLTF.

This CDR3 reads CSARSGARYNEQFF. The CDR3 nucleotides are TGCAGTGCTAGGAGCGGGGCGAGATACAATGAGCAGTTCTTC. This chain connects TRBV20-1 to TRBJ2-1; TRBD2 aligns across 7 bases. The J segment lost 4 bases and the V segment lost 3 bases, leaving 6 bases of the junction unmatched. Germline CDR1 reads DFQATT; CDR2 reads SNEGSKA (reference sequence). CDR3 length: 14 amino acids.

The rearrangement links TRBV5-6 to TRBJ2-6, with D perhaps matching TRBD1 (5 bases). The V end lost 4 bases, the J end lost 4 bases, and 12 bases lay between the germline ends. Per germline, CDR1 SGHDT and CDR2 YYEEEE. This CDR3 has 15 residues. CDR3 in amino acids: CASSDTGAGANVLTF. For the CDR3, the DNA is TGTGCCAGCAGCGACACAGGTGCCGGGGCCAACGTCCTGACTTTC.

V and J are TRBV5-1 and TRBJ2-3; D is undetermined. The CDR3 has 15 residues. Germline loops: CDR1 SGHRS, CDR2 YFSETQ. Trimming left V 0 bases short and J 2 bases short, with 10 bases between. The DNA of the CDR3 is TGCGCCAGCAGCTTGGACAGTTTTATCACAGATACGCAGTATTTT. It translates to CASSLDSFITDTQYF. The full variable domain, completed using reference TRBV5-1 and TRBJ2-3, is KAGVTQTPRYLIKTRGQQVTLSCSPISGHRSVSWYQQTPGQGLQFLFEYFSETQRNKGNFPGRFSGRQFSNSRSEMNVSTLELGDSALYLCASSLDSFITDTQYFGPGTRLTVL.

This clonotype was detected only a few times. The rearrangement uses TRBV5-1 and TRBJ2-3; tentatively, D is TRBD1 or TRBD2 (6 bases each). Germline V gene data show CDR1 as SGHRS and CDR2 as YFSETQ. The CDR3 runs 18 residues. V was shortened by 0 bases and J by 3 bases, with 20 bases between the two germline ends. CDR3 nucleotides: TGCGCCAGCAGCTTGGTAGGCCTTGGCGGAGGGGGGACAGATACGCAGTATTTT. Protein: CASSLVGLGGGGTDTQYF.